This record looks at one T cell receptor beta chain sequence and its context. The antigen remains unidentified. Germline lookup yields CDR1 KGHSH and CDR2 LQKENI. CDR3 length equals 14 residues. With 2 bases removed from V and 1 base from J, the gap between germline ends came to 8 bases. The data originate from a study of cytomegalovirus exposure and HLA in healthy donors. Study findings and constraints: TCR beta sequences numbering around 15,000 were associated with HLA alleles at 0.05 false discovery rate in a later analysis.

The PCR made use of 60 Vbeta and 13 Jbeta primers. The assay was immunoSEQ multiplex PCR, and TCRdb's table has in-frame clones only and misses some. The top ten clones hold 3% to 3.5% of a sample with 60,000 to 70,000 clones, less than 70% of them seen once. Sequenced material: PBMCs. The chain is built from TRBV18 and TRBJ2-5; weak D call: TRBD1 (5 bases). This clonotype was sampled from a woman between 50 and 59 years old in good health and CMV-seronegative. The CDR3 protein is CASSPFQGQETQYF. The DNA for the CDR3 is TGTGCCAGCTCACCATTTCAGGGCCAAGAGACCCAGTACTTC.